Below are 10 T cell receptor beta chains sequenced from a single sample in a study of T-cell memory formation after mild COVID-19. Using its own MiXCR run on the 5' RACE reads, TCRdb lists one record per CDR3 protein. The sample shows about 140,000 distinct CDR3 sequences, 14% of them seen only once. The sample was PBMCs or a T cell subset sorted from them (not recorded which). The receptors were sampled from an adult woman who had mild COVID-19 (a few samples of this study predate the infection). Cell type and time point are not known.

This clonotype was counted between two and nine times. CDR3 amino acids: CASSESLYRSYEQYF. CDR3 in DNA: TGTGCCAGCAGTGAAAGCCTTTACCGCTCCTACGAGCAGTACTTC. The rearrangement uses TRBV6-1 and TRBJ2-7; D is uncertain. Looked up from germline, CDR1 is MNHNS and CDR2 is SASEGT. This CDR3 is 15 amino acids long. The V end was cut by 2 bases, the J end by 0 bases, with 11 bases between.

This clonotype was seen only a few times. The chain is built from TRBV14 and TRBJ1-2; D may be TRBD1 (5 bases). Per the germline V gene, CDR1 is SGHDN and CDR2 is FVKESK. Trimming took off 4 bases at V and 2 bases at J, with 14 bases between the two ends. This CDR3 comprises 15 residues. The CDR3 DNA sequence: TGTGCCAGCAGCCCGGGGACTTCCATAAACTATGGCTACACCTTC. As protein: CASSPGTSINYGYTF.

This clonotype was picked up a small number of times. The rearrangement uses TRBV7-2 and TRBJ1-1; D is undetermined. Trimming took 5 bases from V and 5 from J, leaving 24 bases between them. Germline V CDR1 and CDR2: SGHTA, FQGNSA. The CDR3 is made up of 17 amino acids. In DNA, the CDR3 is TGTGCCAGCAGCCGTACGTTTGCAGGCTTGGATGGAACTGAAGCTTTCTTT. This codes for CASSRTFAGLDGTEAFF.

This chain connects TRBV4-2 to TRBJ2-2; D is unclear. V shed 4 bases and J shed 6 bases, with 9 bases lying between them. The CDR3 sequence is 13 residues long. The germline V gene has CDR1 LGHNA and CDR2 YNFKEQ. This chain's CDR3 is CASSPPSPGELFF. CDR3 DNA: TGTGCCAGCAGCCCCCCCTCCCCCGGGGAGCTGTTTTTT.

This clonotype has only a few counts. The chain joins TRBV11-2 to TRBJ2-1; D is perhaps TRBD1 (6 bases). The CDR3 has 15 residues. CDR1 SGHAT and CDR2 FQNNGV come from the germline V gene. The V and J ends lost 6 bases and 3 bases respectively, with 15 bases between them. The CDR3 DNA reads TGTGCCAGCAGACCGGGCCCAGGGGTCTACAATGAGCAGTTCTTC. It yields the protein CASRPGPGVYNEQFF.

This clonotype was detected a few times. The chain is built from TRBV12-3 or TRBV12-4 and TRBJ2-1; the D gene is possibly TRBD1 (6 bases). The CDR3 extends over 15 amino acids. Trimming removed 2 bases from V and 8 bases from J, with 16 bases in between. CDR3 in amino acids: CASSLTGQSLDEQFF. In nucleotides, the CDR3 is TGTGCCAGCAGTTTAACAGGGCAATCGTTAGATGAGCAGTTCTTC.

This clonotype was detected ten times or more. CDR3: CASGLVLPTGAAEAFF. CDR3 in DNA: TGTGCTAGTGGTTTGGTACTTCCGACGGGGGCCGCTGAAGCTTTCTTT. The rearrangement joins TRBV12-5 to TRBJ1-1, with a tentative D call TRBD1 (6 bases). The CDR3 length is 16 residues. Between the trimmed V and J ends, which lost 0 bases and 6 bases, there was a span of 17 bases. The germline V gene encodes CDR1 LGHNT and CDR2 FRNRAP.

This clonotype was detected only a few times. V is TRBV12-3 or TRBV12-4 and J is TRBJ2-1, with 9 nucleotides matching TRBD2. V shed 5 bases and J 9 bases; nucleotides not matched to a gene: 14. The CDR3 is 16 residues long. This CDR3 is CASSPSSAGGGSEQFF. The CDR3 coding sequence is TGTGCCAGCAGTCCCTCGTCAGCGGGGGGTGGGAGTGAGCAGTTCTTC.

This clonotype was detected only a few times. The genes are TRBV11-3 and TRBJ2-2; 8 positions match TRBD2. This CDR3 is built from 15 residues. Germline lookup yields CDR1 SGHNT and CDR2 YENEEA. Germline trimming cut 3 bases from V and 4 bases from J; bases unmatched to any gene: 4. The CDR3 reads CASSFTRGGTGELFF. The CDR3 DNA reads TGTGCCAGCAGCTTTACCCGGGGGGGCACCGGGGAGCTGTTTTTT.

This clonotype turned up a few times. The rearrangement links TRBV6-5 to TRBJ2-1, with D uncertain. The germline V gene has CDR1 MNHEY and CDR2 SVGAGI. The CDR3 runs to 15 residues. The V end was cut by 6 bases, the J end by 1 base, with 13 bases between. CDR3 DNA sequence: TGTGCCAGCAGCTCGACATTGGAATCCTACAATGAGCAGTTCTTC. The encoded protein is CASSSTLESYNEQFF.